A selection of T cell receptor beta chains follows, all from one sample in a study of blood T cell repertoires in COVID-19. The repertoire was sequenced with immunoSEQ multiplex PCR; TCRdb's copy has only in-frame clones and lacks some. Of 470,000 or so clones listed, about 89% are singletons. Sequencing input: peripheral blood. These receptors all come from a woman aged 30 to 39 with acute or convalescent COVID-19. The CDR3 runs from the conserved cysteine through the conserved F or W. The D gene is left open where the match is weak. Where a row states a size, it is once, few, many or the class of an expanded clone; other rows omit it.

abundance: -
v_gene: TRBV28
j_gene: TRBJ1-5
d_gene: TRBD1
CDR3nt: TGTGCCAGCAGCCCCCCCCTCACAGGGGGCGGTCAGCCCCAGCATTTT
CDR3aa: CASSPPLTGGGQPQHF

abundance: -
v_gene: TRBV5-1
j_gene: TRBJ2-1
d_gene: TRBD2
CDR3nt: TGCGCCAGCAGCATCGGGACTAGTGGTTCTCTACGGAATGAGCAGTTCTTC
CDR3aa: CASSIGTSGSLRNEQFF

abundance: -
v_gene: TRBV12-3/TRBV12-4
j_gene: TRBJ1-1
d_gene: -
CDR3nt: TGTGCCAGCAGTTTCTTTGTCACTGAAGCTTTCTTT
CDR3aa: CASSFFVTEAFF

abundance: -
v_gene: TRBV29-1
j_gene: TRBJ2-5
d_gene: -
CDR3nt: TGCAGCGTTGGACACTCGTACCAAGAGACCCAGTACTTC
CDR3aa: CSVGHSYQETQYF

abundance: -
v_gene: TRBV11-2
j_gene: TRBJ2-7
d_gene: TRBD2
CDR3nt: TGTGCTACTCAGCGGGGAACCCTAACCTACGAGCAGTACTTC
CDR3aa: CATQRGTLTYEQYF

abundance: -
v_gene: TRBV4-1
j_gene: TRBJ2-5
d_gene: TRBD1
CDR3nt: TGCGCCAGCAGCCAGCGACAGGGTTCGTCAAAAGAGACCCAGTACTTC
CDR3aa: CASSQRQGSSKETQYF

abundance: -
v_gene: TRBV5-1
j_gene: TRBJ2-5
d_gene: TRBD2
CDR3nt: TGCGCCAGCAGCCGGGGGACTAGCTTTTATGAGACCCAGTACTTC
CDR3aa: CASSRGTSFYETQYF

abundance: many
v_gene: TRBV13
j_gene: TRBJ1-2
d_gene: TRBD1
CDR3nt: TGTGCCAGCAGCTCGGGACAGGGCCCCTATGGCTACACCTTC
CDR3aa: CASSSGQGPYGYTF

abundance: once
v_gene: TRBV7-6
j_gene: TRBJ2-1
d_gene: -
CDR3nt: TGTGCCAGCAGCTTAGCGAGGTCCGAAAGAGGCTACAATGAGCAGTTCTTC
CDR3aa: CASSLARSERGYNEQFF

abundance: -
v_gene: TRBV28
j_gene: TRBJ2-3
d_gene: -
CDR3nt: TGTGCCAGCAGCTATGGGACAACTAGCACAGATACGCAGTATTTT
CDR3aa: CASSYGTTSTDTQYF

abundance: -
v_gene: TRBV7-2
j_gene: TRBJ1-1
d_gene: -
CDR3nt: TGTGCCAGCAGCACACAGGGAACTGAAGCTTTCTTT
CDR3aa: CASSTQGTEAFF

abundance: -
v_gene: TRBV18
j_gene: TRBJ2-5
d_gene: -
CDR3nt: TGTGCCAGCTCGGAGGGGAGAGAGACCCAGTACTTC
CDR3aa: CASSEGRETQYF

abundance: -
v_gene: TRBV19
j_gene: TRBJ2-2
d_gene: -
CDR3nt: TGTGCCAGTAGACAGGGAAACACCGGGGAGCTGTTTTTT
CDR3aa: CASRQGNTGELFF

abundance: -
v_gene: TRBV6-6
j_gene: TRBJ1-5
d_gene: TRBD1
CDR3nt: TGTGCCAGCAGCTCAAGGACAGGGGCGAATCAGCCCCAGCATTTT
CDR3aa: CASSSRTGANQPQHF

abundance: -
v_gene: TRBV9
j_gene: TRBJ1-1
d_gene: TRBD1
CDR3nt: TGTGCCAGCAGCGTAGAGGGCCAAACCGGGACAGGGGATGAAGCTTTCTTT
CDR3aa: CASSVEGQTGTGDEAFF

abundance: -
v_gene: TRBV11-3
j_gene: TRBJ2-5
d_gene: TRBD2
CDR3nt: TGTGCCAGCAGCGCAGCGGGGGGGCCTGTAGAGACCCAGTACTTC
CDR3aa: CASSAAGGPVETQYF

abundance: -
v_gene: TRBV2
j_gene: TRBJ2-7
d_gene: TRBD2
CDR3nt: TGTGCCAGCAGTGCCTGGGGCGGGGGAAGCTCCTACGAGCAGTACTTC
CDR3aa: CASSAWGGGSSYEQYF

abundance: -
v_gene: TRBV5-5
j_gene: TRBJ2-7
d_gene: -
CDR3nt: TGTGCCAGCAGCTTGGTGCTAGTGATGGACGAGCAGTACTTC
CDR3aa: CASSLVLVMDEQYF

abundance: -
v_gene: TRBV7-9
j_gene: TRBJ2-1
d_gene: TRBD2
CDR3nt: TGTGCCAGCAGCTTAGTGGCGGTGGGACTAGCGGACAATGAGCAGTTCTTC
CDR3aa: CASSLVAVGLADNEQFF

abundance: -
v_gene: TRBV19
j_gene: TRBJ1-3
d_gene: TRBD1
CDR3nt: TGTGCCAGTAGTATGCCCTGGGGACAGGCAACAAACTCTGGAAACACCATATATTTT
CDR3aa: CASSMPWGQATNSGNTIYF

abundance: few
v_gene: TRBV20-1
j_gene: TRBJ2-5
d_gene: -
CDR3nt: TGCAGTGCTAGTGGTGGGGCAATCCAAGAGACCCAGTACTTC
CDR3aa: CSASGGAIQETQYF

abundance: -
v_gene: TRBV6-5
j_gene: TRBJ1-6
d_gene: -
CDR3nt: TGTGCCAGCAGTACAAGACAGGTCGGGAATTCACCCCTCCACTTT
CDR3aa: CASSTRQVGNSPLHF

abundance: -
v_gene: TRBV28
j_gene: TRBJ1-2
d_gene: TRBD1
CDR3nt: TGTGCCAGCAACCTTAGACAGGGGGCTCATGGCTACACCTTC
CDR3aa: CASNLRQGAHGYTF

abundance: -
v_gene: TRBV7-8
j_gene: TRBJ1-6
d_gene: -
CDR3nt: TGTGCCAGCAAGCTCCGACAGGATAATTCACCCCTCCACTTT
CDR3aa: CASKLRQDNSPLHF

abundance: -
v_gene: TRBV5-6
j_gene: TRBJ1-1
d_gene: -
CDR3nt: TGTGCCAGCAGCTCCAGGGTTGGCACTGAAGCTTTCTTT
CDR3aa: CASSSRVGTEAFF

abundance: -
v_gene: TRBV7-6
j_gene: TRBJ2-1
d_gene: TRBD2
CDR3nt: TGTGCCAGCAGCTCCCCCGCCGCGAGCGGGGGGGCCAGTGAGCAGTTCTTC
CDR3aa: CASSSPAASGGASEQFF

abundance: -
v_gene: TRBV4-1
j_gene: TRBJ1-1
d_gene: -
CDR3nt: TGCGCCAGCAGCCAAGGCCGAAGTACGCAGGGGAAAGCTTTCTTT
CDR3aa: CASSQGRSTQGKAFF

abundance: -
v_gene: TRBV11-3
j_gene: TRBJ2-1
d_gene: TRBD2
CDR3nt: TGTGCCAGCAGCTTCTCTAGCGGGGGGGCCCATGAGCAGTTCTTC
CDR3aa: CASSFSSGGAHEQFF

abundance: -
v_gene: TRBV11-2
j_gene: TRBJ1-3
d_gene: -
CDR3nt: TGTGCCAGCAGCTTACTAGTTATTGGAAACACCATATATTTT
CDR3aa: CASSLLVIGNTIYF

abundance: once
v_gene: TRBV15
j_gene: TRBJ1-1
d_gene: -
CDR3nt: TGTGCCACCAGCAGAGATTACCAGATTAACACTGAAGCTTTCTTT
CDR3aa: CATSRDYQINTEAFF

abundance: -
v_gene: TRBV24-1
j_gene: TRBJ1-5
d_gene: -
CDR3nt: TGTGCCACCAGTGATATGGACAGTCATCAGCCCCAGCATTTT
CDR3aa: CATSDMDSHQPQHF

abundance: -
v_gene: TRBV5-1
j_gene: TRBJ2-1
d_gene: TRBD1
CDR3nt: TGCGCCAGCAGCTTGGCGGGGGCAGGGGGCCTGTTCTTC
CDR3aa: CASSLAGAGGLFF

abundance: -
v_gene: TRBV14
j_gene: TRBJ2-5
d_gene: -
CDR3nt: TGTGCCAGCAGCCAAGCGAGGGTCGGGGAGACCCAGTACTTC
CDR3aa: CASSQARVGETQYF

abundance: -
v_gene: TRBV6-5
j_gene: TRBJ1-1
d_gene: -
CDR3nt: TGTGCCAGCAGTTACGCGGCGGGCGGTGGAGCTTTCTTT
CDR3aa: CASSYAAGGGAFF

abundance: -
v_gene: TRBV5-4
j_gene: TRBJ2-7
d_gene: -
CDR3nt: TGTGCCGCAGCTTCAGGGGTCGGACAGTATGACGAGCAGTACTTC
CDR3aa: CAAASGVGQYDEQYF

abundance: -
v_gene: TRBV6-2/TRBV6-3
j_gene: TRBJ2-5
d_gene: -
CDR3nt: TGTGCCAGCAGTTATCGACGACACATCCAAGAGACCCAGTACTTC
CDR3aa: CASSYRRHIQETQYF

abundance: -
v_gene: TRBV5-1
j_gene: TRBJ2-6
d_gene: TRBD2
CDR3nt: TGCGCCAGCAGCGGGGCGGGGGGCTCTGGGGCCAACGTCCTGACTTTC
CDR3aa: CASSGAGGSGANVLTF